The 5 T cell receptor beta chains below come from one sample, sequenced in a study of blood T cell repertoires in COVID-19. The assay was immunoSEQ multiplex PCR, and TCRdb's table has in-frame clones only and misses some. The sample gives some 120,000 clones, roughly 91% of which show up once; 1.5% to 1.9% is in the top ten. The sample was peripheral blood. Every receptor here comes from a human donor in a cohort sampled during active COVID-19.

The V gene is TRBV4-1, the J gene TRBJ2-7; 10 positions agree with TRBD1. The CDR3 spans 15 residues. V was clipped by 3 bases and J by 5 bases; unmatched bases: 7. Germline CDR1 and CDR2: MGHRA and YSYEKL. As DNA, the CDR3 is TGCGCCAGCAGCCATCCGGGACAGGGGATCGACGAGCAGTACTTC. Translation: CASSHPGQGIDEQYF.

The chain couples TRBV5-1 to TRBJ1-1; maybe TRBD1 (5 bases). This CDR3 is built from 14 residues. The ends were cut back, 2 bases at V and 5 bases at J, with 13 bases in the middle. Germline CDR1 and CDR2: SGHRS and YFSETQ. The CDR3 sequence: CASSFGTAGTEAFF. CDR3 sequence (DNA): TGCGCCAGCAGCTTTGGAACAGCAGGGACTGAAGCTTTCTTT.

The rearrangement links TRBV3-1 (or the pseudogene TRBV3-2) to TRBJ2-2; 12 nucleotides align to TRBD2. This CDR3 is 16 amino acids long. Trimming removed 1 base from V and 4 bases from J; junction bases left unmatched: 1. Germline CDR1 and CDR2: LGHDT and YNNKEL (reference sequence). The CDR3 loop reads CASSQATSGGTGELFF. The CDR3 nucleotides read TGTGCCAGCAGCCAAGCGACTAGCGGGGGCACCGGGGAGCTGTTTTTT.

The chain uses TRBV15 and TRBJ2-3, with D unclear. This CDR3 has 13 residues. Germline loops: CDR1 LNHNV, CDR2 YYDKDF (reference sequence). Between the trimmed V and J ends, which lost 3 bases and 6 bases, there was a span of 10 bases. The CDR3 sequence is CATSSASSDTQYF. The CDR3, as DNA: TGTGCCACCAGCAGCGCAAGTAGCGATACGCAGTATTTT.

V gene TRBV3-1 (or the pseudogene TRBV3-2) combines with J gene TRBJ2-7; 12 bases fit TRBD2. From germline, CDR1 is LGHDT and CDR2 YNNKEL (reference sequence). V shed 3 bases, J shed 0 bases, and the junction held 6 bases outside the gene matches. This CDR3 region has 17 residues. The CDR3 is CASSHRLAGASSYEQYF. The CDR3 nucleotides are TGTGCCAGCAGCCATAGACTAGCGGGGGCTTCCTCCTACGAGCAGTACTTC.